This paragraph covers one T cell receptor (beta chain) sequence. These data originate in a study of cytomegalovirus exposure and HLA in healthy donors. A multiplex PCR was run with 60 Vbeta primers and 13 Jbeta primers. Using immunoSEQ multiplex PCR, the repertoire was profiled, and TCRdb retains in-frame clones only, with some absent. The sample lists about 190,000 clones, 70% to 75% seen once, with about 5% in the top ten. CDR1 is SGHVS, CDR2 FQNEAQ, per germline. V shed 5 bases and J 7 bases; nucleotides not matched to a gene: 7. This CDR3 contains 14 residues. The V and J genes are TRBV7-8 and TRBJ1-2; 10 positions match TRBD1. The sample consisted of PBMCs. The TCR sequence derives from a man aged 25 to 40 in good health and CMV-seropositive. In DNA form, the CDR3 reads TGTGCCAGCAGCCTTGGGACAGGGGTGCTTGGCTACACCTTC. Encoded protein: CASSLGTGVLGYTF.